This TCR beta chain was identified in a study of human T cells and chemical hapten exposure. Documented time point: healthy volunteer bleed at 2 weeks. The study extracted total RNA from unfractionated whole blood. V trimming: 5 bases; J trimming: 2 bases; junction bases outside the gene matches: 7. This CDR3 is 16 amino acids long. CDR1 and CDR2 (germline): MDHEN, SYDVKM. TCRdb fed the RACE reads into MiXCR, producing one record per CDR3 protein. The data show roughly 130,000 distinct CDR3 sequences, approximately 9.5% seen once. Material for sequencing was whole blood. This chain uses TRBV28 with TRBJ1-3, with 9 nucleotides matching TRBD1. The receptor's source is a male donor in good health. Some clones in this sample may be carry-over from other donors' samples. The CDR3 here is CASSPWTGVTGNTIYF. The DNA for the CDR3 is TGTGCCAGCAGTCCGTGGACAGGGGTGACTGGAAACACCATATATTTT.